What follows are 13 T cell receptor beta chains derived from one specimen sequenced in a study of T cell clusters in autoimmune cytopenias. Some 38,000 genome equivalents of blood DNA were amplified for TRB. One tube held mixed TRB-A and TRB-B primer pools for touch-down PCR. No DNA is given; TCRdb re-called the multiplex PCR reads and lists each CDR3 protein once. The sample spans 2,000 to 3,000 distinct CDR3 sequences; the ten largest clones claim under 30%. The sample taken for sequencing was peripheral blood. The source is a human donor with an autoimmune cytopenia or autoimmune hepatitis (not recorded which).

This clonotype is classed as medium-sized by frequency. The chain employs TRBV19 and TRBJ1-5. The CDR3 has 17 amino acids. From germline, CDR1 is LNHDA and CDR2 SQIVND (reference sequence). The CDR3 sequence: CASMELPPSYSNQPQHF.

The genes are TRBV5-1 and TRBJ2-3. CDR3 length: 14 amino acids. Germline CDR1 SGHRS, CDR2 YFSETQ. The CDR3 loop is CASNLQTNTDTQYF.

Measured by frequency, this clonotype is medium-sized. The V gene is TRBV19, the J gene TRBJ1-5. CDR3 length: 14 residues. The V gene's germline CDR1 is LNHDA and CDR2 SQIVND (reference sequence). This CDR3 reads CASSLVSSNQPQHF. Supplemented by reference TRBV19 and TRBJ1-5, the full variable domain reads DGGITQSPKYLFRKEGQNVTLSCEQNLNHDAMYWYRQDPGQGLRLIYYSQIVNDFQKGDIAEGYSVSREKKESFPLTVTSAQKNPTAFYLCASSLVSSNQPQHFGDGTRLSIL.

CDR3 sequence reads: CASSRPGMGTTEAFF. The chain combines TRBV12-3 or TRBV12-4 with TRBJ1-1; the TCRdb call, TRBD1, lacks DNA for checking. This CDR3 is built from 15 residues.

The chain recombines TRBV20-1 with TRBJ1-1; TCRdb's D call of TRBD1 is untestable without DNA. The length of the CDR3 is 15 residues. CDR1 and CDR2 (germline): DFQATT, SNEGSKA (reference sequence). The CDR3 loop reads CSATFPGGGNTEAFF.

The chain couples TRBV7-2 to TRBJ2-5; TCRdb names TRBD2, which stays unverified in the absence of DNA. The CDR3 loop spans 15 amino acids. CDR1 and CDR2 (germline): SGHTA, FQGNSA. The CDR3 sequence is CASSLVSSGTETQYF.

CDR3 loop: CASRQAGMGTRNEQFF. The chain recombines TRBV14 with TRBJ2-1. This CDR3 has 16 amino acids. CDR1 is SGHDN, CDR2 FVKESK, per germline.

This clonotype is called medium-sized based on its frequency. This chain joins TRBV6-1 and TRBJ1-5; TCRdb's D gene call, TRBD1, goes unchecked for lack of DNA. This CDR3 comprises 15 residues. In germline, CDR1 is MNHNS, CDR2 SASEGT. CDR3 residues: CASSTGSYSNQPQHF.

The gene calls are TRBV7-2 and TRBJ1-2. There are 15 residues in the CDR3. In germline, CDR1 is SGHTA, CDR2 FQGNSA. This chain's CDR3 is CASSQLRVANYGYTF.

Measured by frequency, this clonotype is medium-sized. The chain couples TRBV14 to TRBJ2-7; TCRdb's D call of TRBD1 is untestable without DNA. CDR1 and CDR2 from the germline V gene are SGHDN and FVKESK. The CDR3 totals 11 residues. The CDR3 region is CASGTGFEQYF. Using reference TRBV14 and TRBJ2-7 for the parts outside the CDR3, the full variable domain is EAGVTQFPSHSVIEKGQTVTLRCDPISGHDNLYWYRRVMGKEIKFLLHFVKESKQDESGMPNNRFLAERTGGTYSTLKVQPAELEDSGVYFCASGTGFEQYFGPGTRLTVT.

In terms of frequency, this clonotype is medium-sized (0.01 to 0.1%). The chain has TRBV30 and TRBJ1-4; with no DNA, the TCRdb D assignment of TRBD1 cannot be verified. The CDR3 totals 13 residues. Per germline, CDR1 GTSNPN and CDR2 SVGIG (reference sequence). The CDR3 here is CAWSTGGWEKLFF.

Frequency places this clonotype as medium-sized. V is TRBV6-5 and J is TRBJ1-3. Germline V gene sequence: CDR1 MNHEY, CDR2 SVGAGI. This CDR3 region has 11 residues. The CDR3 region is CASRVGNTIYF.

This clonotype ranks as medium-sized in terms of frequency. CDR3 loop: CSARDGETNEKLFF. V and J are TRBV20-1 and TRBJ1-4. This CDR3 is 14 amino acids long. Germline V gene lookup returns CDR1 DFQATT and CDR2 SNEGSKA (reference sequence).